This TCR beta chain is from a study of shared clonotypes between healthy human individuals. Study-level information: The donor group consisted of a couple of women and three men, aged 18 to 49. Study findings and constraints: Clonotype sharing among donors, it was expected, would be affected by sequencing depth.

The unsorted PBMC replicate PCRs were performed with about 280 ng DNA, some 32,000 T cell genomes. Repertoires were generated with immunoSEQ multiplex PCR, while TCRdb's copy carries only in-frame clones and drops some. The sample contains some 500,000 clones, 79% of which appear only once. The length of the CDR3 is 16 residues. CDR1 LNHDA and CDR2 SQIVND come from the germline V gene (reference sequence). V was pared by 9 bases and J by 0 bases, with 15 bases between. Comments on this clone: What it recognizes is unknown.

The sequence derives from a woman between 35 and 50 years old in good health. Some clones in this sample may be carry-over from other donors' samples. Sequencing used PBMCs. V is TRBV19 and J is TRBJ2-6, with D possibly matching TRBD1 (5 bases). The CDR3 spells CASALLQGSGANVLTF. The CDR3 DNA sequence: TGTGCCAGCGCACTCTTGCAGGGCTCTGGGGCCAACGTCCTGACTTTC.